This T cell receptor (beta chain) was profiled in a study of T cell responses to AZD1222 COVID-19 vaccine. Study-wide results and caveats: It was only six AZD1222 recipients who were seropositive at baseline. Unmutated variant regions are reportedly the target of nearly half of TCRs that are spike-specific. Regions 160-218 and 743-854 held dominance among vaccine-associated CD4 TCRs, which spanned spike.

Profiled with immunoSEQ multiplex PCR; TCRdb holds only in-frame clones, not every one. The sample carries 150,000 to 200,000 clones, about 89% recorded once. On this clone: Its matching antigen is unknown.

Second-dose timings of about 4 or about 12 weeks were pooled. The receptor was isolated from an adult who received the AZD1222 COVID-19 vaccine. Here the sequenced sample was peripheral blood, taken 28 days after the second AZD1222 dose.

CDR3 region: CASSDLAGGSTDTQYF. In DNA form, the CDR3 reads TGTGCCAGCAGTGACTTAGCCGGGGGGTCCACAGATACGCAGTATTTT. J is TRBJ2-3 and V is TRBV6-4, with 7 bases matching TRBD2. The germline gives CDR1 MRHNA, CDR2 SNTAGT. The V and J ends lost 1 base and 2 bases, in that order; junction bases with no gene match: 6. This CDR3 has 16 residues.